This is a list of T cell receptor beta chains from one sample in a study of CD8+ T cells in alopecia areata. Sequencing was performed with immunoSEQ multiplex PCR; in TCRdb, only in-frame clones are kept and a portion is missing. The sample contains about 140,000 clones, more than 55% of which appear only once. The sample was CD8+ T cells sorted from blood. These TCRs come from a human donor in good health. CDR3s include the opening cysteine and the closing phenylalanine or tryptophan. The D gene is left open where the match is weak. Clone size is stated in some rows and not others, as once, few, many or a class when expanded.

TRBJ1-1 | . | TRBV15 | . | TGTGCCACCAGGAGGACTGAAGCTTTCTTT | CATRRTEAFF
TRBJ2-5 | . | TRBV5-6 | once | TGTGCCAGCGCCCCGGGGAACCAAGAGACCCAGTACTTC | CASAPGNQETQYF
TRBJ2-1 | . | TRBV29-1 | . | TGCAGCGGTGTGGGCGGGAAGGCTTCCTATGAGCAGTTCTTC | CSGVGGKASYEQFF
TRBJ2-4 | . | TRBV13 | . | TGTGCCAGCAGCTTAGGACAAGAAAACATTCAGTACTTC | CASSLGQENIQYF
TRBJ2-7 | TRBD1 | TRBV27 | few | TGTGCCGCCGGCAGGGGGCTAGGACGCGAGCAGTACTTC | CAAGRGLGREQYF
TRBJ2-3 | . | TRBV5-5 | . | TGTGCCAGCAGCAGGGGGACGGGAGATACGCAGTATTTT | CASSRGTGDTQYF
TRBJ1-4 | . | TRBV30 | few | TGTGCCTGTTGGACAGCGTCTAATGAAAAACTGTTTTTT | CACWTASNEKLFF
TRBJ1-2 | TRBD1 | TRBV15 | . | TGTGCCACCACGGACAGGGGGCATGGCTACACCTTC | CATTDRGHGYTF
TRBJ2-7 | TRBD2 | TRBV29-1 | few | TGCAGCGTTGAAGATGGGCTAGCGGGAGGGAAGGGGTACTTC | CSVEDGLAGGKGYF
TRBJ2-3 | . | TRBV7-9 | few | TGTGCCAGCAGCTTCTCACAGCCCACAGATACGCAGTATTTT | CASSFSQPTDTQYF
TRBJ2-1 | TRBD2 | TRBV25-1 | . | TGTGCCAGCAGTGTGGCTAGCGGGGGCCACAATGAGCAGTTCTTC | CASSVASGGHNEQFF
TRBJ2-1 | TRBD2 | TRBV29-1 | . | TGCAGCGTTGAAGTCCATCCCGGGACTAGCGGGAGGGTTCCCAATGAGCAGTTCTTC | CSVEVHPGTSGRVPNEQFF
TRBJ1-4 | . | TRBV29-1 | . | TGCAGCGTTGTAGTGCGGACAGAAAAACTGTTTTTT | CSVVVRTEKLFF
TRBJ1-2 | . | TRBV29-1 | . | TGCAGCGTTGAAGGTGGAACCGGCTACACCTTC | CSVEGGTGYTF
TRBJ2-7 | . | TRBV29-1 | . | TGCAGCGTGCTGGACACGGGAGAGCAGTACTTC | CSVLDTGEQYF
TRBJ1-2 | . | TRBV6-5 | . | TGTGCCAGCAGTTACTCGATGGGGACTGGCTACACCTTC | CASSYSMGTGYTF
TRBJ2-1 | . | TRBV25-1 | . | TGTGCCAGCACCCTTACCGGGGGCACGGGTGAGCAGTTCTTC | CASTLTGGTGEQFF
TRBJ2-7 | . | TRBV5-6 | many | TGTGCCAGCAGCTCGGGGACGGGCTCCTACGAGCAGTACTTC | CASSSGTGSYEQYF
TRBJ2-1 | TRBD2 | TRBV13 | . | TGTGCCAGCAGGGAGGGACTAGCGGGAGTTGGGGAGCAGTTCTTC | CASREGLAGVGEQFF
TRBJ1-2 | . | TRBV5-4 | . | TGTGCCAGCAGCTCTAATTCGGACTACACCTTC | CASSSNSDYTF
TRBJ1-5 | . | TRBV10-2 | . | TGCGCCAGCAGTGACAAATATAGCAATCAGCCCCAGCATTTT | CASSDKYSNQPQHF
TRBJ2-1 | . | TRBV27 | . | TGTGCCATTAGTCCGTCCACCCCTACACATGAGCAGTTCTTC | CAISPSTPTHEQFF
TRBJ1-2 | TRBD1 | TRBV29-1 | . | TGCAGCGTTGAGGACAGGGGGTATGGCTACACCTTC | CSVEDRGYGYTF
TRBJ2-7 | TRBD2 | TRBV4-2 | . | TGTGCCAGCAGCCAAGAGGGTAGCGGGAGGTCCTACGAGCAGTACTTC | CASSQEGSGRSYEQYF
TRBJ2-3 | TRBD2 | TRBV14 | . | TGTGCCAGCAGGCCACTAGCGACAAGCACAGATACGCAGTATTTT | CASRPLATSTDTQYF
TRBJ2-4 | . | TRBV2 | . | TGTGCCAGCAGCCAAACGGCTGGGGGTATTGGCAAAAACATTCAGTACTTC | CASSQTAGGIGKNIQYF
TRBJ2-3 | TRBD2 | TRBV25-1 | . | TGTGCCAGCAGTGACTTGACTAGCGGAAGGGCCGATCAAGATACGCAGTATTTT | CASSDLTSGRADQDTQYF
TRBJ2-6 | . | TRBV5-1 | . | TGCGCCAGCTTGGGGGCTGGGGCCAACGTCCTGACTTTC | CASLGAGANVLTF
TRBJ2-7 | . | TRBV29-1 | few | TGCAGCGTCGGGAGCGGTCGGGTGGGCGAGCAGTACTTC | CSVGSGRVGEQYF
TRBJ2-1 | . | TRBV15 | . | TGTGCCACCAGCACTAGCATTCGTTACAATGAGCAGTTCTTC | CATSTSIRYNEQFF
TRBJ2-3 | . | TRBV27 | . | TGTGCCAGCAGTTTGAGGGCGGTGGGCACAGATACGCAGTATTTT | CASSLRAVGTDTQYF
TRBJ2-7 | TRBD2 | TRBV6-6 | . | TGTGCCAGCAGCCCCTCCCTAGCGGTCGGCGCGGACTTC | CASSPSLAVGADF
TRBJ2-1 | TRBD1 | TRBV10-2 | . | TGCGCCAGCTATGACAGGGGATACTACAATGAGCAGTTCTTC | CASYDRGYYNEQFF
TRBJ1-1 | . | TRBV30 | . | TGTGCCTGGGAAGACGGTAGCGGCGCTGAAGCTTTCTTT | CAWEDGSGAEAFF
TRBJ1-2 | TRBD1 | TRBV30 | once | TGTGCCTGGGAGGGACAGGGGCCGACGGGCTATGGCTACACCTTC | CAWEGQGPTGYGYTF
TRBJ1-2 | TRBD1 | TRBV29-1 | . | TGCAGCGTTTTAACAGGGGCCCACTATGGCTACACCTTC | CSVLTGAHYGYTF
TRBJ2-7 | . | TRBV11-2 | . | TGTGCCAGCAGCTTAGATCTAGGGTGGCACTACGAGCAGTACTTC | CASSLDLGWHYEQYF
TRBJ1-1 | . | TRBV5-6 | few | TGTGCCAGCAGCCAAAGCCCTAAAGCGGAAGCTTTCTTT | CASSQSPKAEAFF
TRBJ1-3 | . | TRBV29-1 | . | TGCAGCGTTGAAGATCAATTCGTGGAGGGCTCTGGAAACACCATATATTTT | CSVEDQFVEGSGNTIYF
TRBJ2-4 | . | TRBV5-6 | . | TGTGCCAGCAGCTTGCAGGGAATTCAGTACTTC | CASSLQGIQYF
TRBJ2-3 | . | TRBV11-2 | . | TGTGCCAGCAGTCAAGGGGGGGGAACGCAGTATTTT | CASSQGGGTQYF
TRBJ1-1 | . | TRBV29-1 | . | TGCAGCGTTGAGGGGGATTTGCCTGAAGCTTTCTTT | CSVEGDLPEAFF
TRBJ2-7 | . | TRBV7-2 | . | TGTGCCAGCAGCCGAGGGTCGGGATCCTACGAGCAGTACTTC | CASSRGSGSYEQYF
TRBJ2-1 | TRBD2 | TRBV4-1 | . | TGCGCCAGCAGCCCGGGAGGCAATGAGCAGTTCTTC | CASSPGGNEQFF
TRBJ2-7 | TRBD1 | TRBV11-2 | . | TGTGCCAGCAGCCAATGGGGACAGGGGTCCGGAGACGAGCAGTACTTC | CASSQWGQGSGDEQYF
TRBJ1-1 | . | TRBV11-2 | . | TGTGCCAGCAGCTTAGCCGGGGAGGCTGAAGCTTTCTTT | CASSLAGEAEAFF
TRBJ2-7 | . | TRBV6-6 | . | TGTGCCAGCAGTTCTAGGGACACTCTTATCGAGCAGTACTTC | CASSSRDTLIEQYF